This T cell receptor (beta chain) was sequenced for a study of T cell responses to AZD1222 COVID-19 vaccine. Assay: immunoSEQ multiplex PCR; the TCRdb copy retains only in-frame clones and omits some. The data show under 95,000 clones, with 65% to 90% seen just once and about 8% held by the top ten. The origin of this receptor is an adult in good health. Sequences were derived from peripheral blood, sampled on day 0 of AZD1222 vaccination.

The CDR3 nucleotides read TGCGCCAGCAGCACAGGCTCCTACGAGCAGTACTTC. This translates into CASSTGSYEQYF. The chain carries TRBV5-1 and TRBJ2-7; D may be TRBD1 (5 bases). Germline CDR1 and CDR2: SGHRS and YFSETQ. V was trimmed by 4 bases and J by 0 bases, leaving 5 bases between them. The CDR3 totals 12 residues.